The 27 T cell receptor beta chains given below trace back to one sample, sequenced in a study of early T cells in non-severe SARS-CoV-2 infection. TCRdb called the 5' RACE reads again in MiXCR, with one record for every CDR3 protein. The table shows more than 65,000 distinct CDR3 sequences, with roughly 13% occurring only once. The source material was whole blood. The receptors shown here come from an adult who was a healthcare worker with PCR-confirmed SARS-CoV-2 infection or an uninfected control (not recorded which).

The rearrangement links TRBV6-6 to TRBJ1-2; maybe TRBD1 (6 bases). The ends were cut back, 6 bases at V and 4 bases at J, with 27 bases in the middle. Germline V gene sequence: CDR1 MNHNY, CDR2 SVGAGI (reference sequence). CDR3 length: 18 amino acids. CDR3 in amino acids: CASSSGEIWGRSAYGYTF. DNA of the CDR3: TGTGCCAGCAGCTCGGGAGAAATTTGGGGGCGGTCGGCCTATGGCTACACCTTC.

This clonotype was seen ten or more times. The chain has TRBV4-3 and TRBJ2-7; D possibly corresponds to TRBD2 (6 bases). V was shortened by 0 bases and J by 3 bases, with 15 bases between the two germline ends. This CDR3 region has 16 residues. Germline V gene sequence: CDR1 LGHNA, CDR2 YSLEER. CDR3 in amino acids: CASSQDSTSRGYEQYF. In DNA form, the CDR3 reads TGCGCCAGCAGCCAAGATAGCACTAGCCGGGGCTACGAGCAGTACTTC.

In its sample, this clonotype was seen many times. The J gene is TRBJ2-2, the V gene TRBV20-1; 11 nucleotides align to TRBD2. This CDR3 has 14 residues. Germline trimming cut 3 bases from V and 8 bases from J; bases unmatched to any gene: 5. In germline, CDR1 is DFQATT, CDR2 SNEGSKA (reference sequence). This CDR3 is CSARSSGRSGELFF. CDR3 coding DNA: TGCAGTGCTAGGTCTAGCGGGAGGTCGGGGGAGCTGTTTTTT.

The chain recombines TRBV5-5 with TRBJ2-6, with 10 bases fitting TRBD1. Germline values: CDR1 SGHKS, CDR2 YYEKEE (reference sequence). The CDR3 consists of 17 residues. V gave up 3 bases and J gave up 4 bases; unmatched junction bases: 7. The CDR3 DNA is TGTGCCAGCAGCTCCCGGACAGGGGGAGCCGGGGCCAACGTCCTGACTTTC. Its protein product is CASSSRTGGAGANVLTF.

This clonotype has at least ten counts. The chain links TRBV7-2 to TRBJ2-1; TRBD2 might be the D (6 bases). The CDR3 loop spans 15 amino acids. The germline CDR1 and CDR2 sequences are SGHTA and FQGNSA. V was pared by 6 bases and J by 1 base, with 13 bases between. The CDR3 region is CASSYSRESYNEQFF. The CDR3, as DNA: TGTGCCAGCAGTTACTCTCGGGAGTCCTACAATGAGCAGTTCTTC. The full variable domain, in which reference TRBV7-2 and TRBJ2-1 provide the parts outside the CDR3, is GAGVSQSPSNKVTEKGKDVELRCDPISGHTALYWYRQSLGQGLEFLIYFQGNSAPDKSGLPSDRFSAERTGGSVSTLTIQRTQQEDSAVYLCASSYSRESYNEQFFGPGTRLTVL.

The chain uses TRBV6-2 or TRBV6-3 and TRBJ2-3; the D is unclear. The CDR3 runs to 13 residues. Germline values: CDR1 MNHEY, CDR2 SVGEGT. Trimming pared 2 bases from V and 0 bases from J, leaving 3 bases between. The CDR3: CASSYPSTDTQYF. CDR3 coding DNA: TGTGCCAGCAGTTACCCGAGCACAGATACGCAGTATTTT.

This clonotype was observed a handful of times. The chain has TRBV28 and TRBJ1-1, with D hard to call. V lost 3 bases, J lost 1 base, and 9 bases lay in between. The CDR3 sequence is 14 residues long. CDR1 and CDR2 (germline): MDHEN, SYDVKM. In DNA form, the CDR3 reads TGTGCCAGCAGTTTCATGGGCCCGAACACTGAAGCTTTCTTT. It translates to CASSFMGPNTEAFF. The full variable domain, rest sourced from reference TRBV28 and TRBJ1-1, is DVKVTQSSRYLVKRTGEKVFLECVQDMDHENMFWYRQDPGLGLRLIYFSYDVKMKEKGDIPEGYSVSREKKERFSLILESASTNQTSMYLCASSFMGPNTEAFFGQGTRLTVV.

This clonotype occurred many times. The chain employs TRBV27 and TRBJ2-1; possible D gene TRBD1, 6 bases. The V and J ends lost 0 bases and 7 bases respectively, with 16 bases between them. The CDR3 contains 16 residues. CDR1 MNHEY and CDR2 SMNVEV come from the germline V gene (reference sequence). CDR3 protein: CASSLSGGAPQNEQFF. The CDR3 DNA reads TGTGCCAGCAGTTTATCAGGGGGAGCACCCCAAAATGAGCAGTTCTTC.

This chain connects TRBV11-2 to TRBJ2-7; D is uncertain. The CDR3 covers 15 residues. Germline CDR1 is SGHAT and CDR2 is FQNNGV. With 4 bases removed from V and 4 bases from J, the gap between germline ends came to 17 bases. The DNA of the CDR3 is TGTGCCAGCAGCTCCGATCCCGGCGGCCGATACGAGCAGTACTTC. It codes for CASSSDPGGRYEQYF.

This clonotype occurred a few times. The rearrangement joins TRBV3-1 to TRBJ2-7, with a weak D call TRBD2 (5 bases). CDR1 LGHDT and CDR2 YNNKEL come from the germline V gene (reference sequence). Between the trimmed V and J ends, which lost 0 bases and 3 bases, there was a span of 15 bases. The CDR3 has 16 residues. DNA of the CDR3: TGTGCCAGCAGCCAAGATGGTCCTAGCTCAGGCTACGAGCAGTACTTC. Its translation is CASSQDGPSSGYEQYF.

This clonotype was detected ten times or more. The chain recombines TRBV6-2 or TRBV6-3 with TRBJ1-5; D is undetermined. Germline CDR1 MNHEY, CDR2 SVGEGT. There are 14 residues in the CDR3. The germline V and J ends were trimmed by 5 bases and 7 bases, with 15 bases remaining between them. The CDR3 region is CASSTVYLGQPQHF. The CDR3 DNA follows: TGTGCCAGCAGTACGGTGTATTTGGGGCAGCCCCAGCATTTT.

This clonotype was counted many times. V and J are TRBV10-1 and TRBJ2-3; tentative D call: TRBD2 (7 bases). The CDR3 spans 15 residues. Germline V gene lookup returns CDR1 WNHNN and CDR2 SYGVQD (reference sequence). Trimming took off 6 bases at V and 4 bases at J, with 17 bases between the two ends. The CDR3 is CASSGSGGPADTQYF. CDR3 in DNA: TGCGCCAGCAGCGGTTCGGGGGGCCCCGCAGATACGCAGTATTTT.

This clonotype was counted many times. The CDR3 spells CASSYGLAGSPRNGFSRRDTQYF. CDR3 DNA sequence: TGTGCCAGCAGCTACGGACTAGCGGGGTCCCCCAGGAATGGCTTCTCCCGCAGAGATACGCAGTATTTT. The V and J genes are TRBV7-2 and TRBJ2-3; 12 bases agree with TRBD2. This CDR3 is built from 23 residues. J lost 5 bases, V lost 4 bases, and 28 bases had no gene match. Germline CDR1 and CDR2: SGHTA and FQGNSA.

This clonotype was seen a handful of times. The chain joins TRBV11-2 to TRBJ1-1, with D unresolved. The V gene's germline CDR1 is SGHAT and CDR2 FQNNGV. Trimming stripped 1 base from V and 5 bases from J, with 8 bases between. CDR3 length: 13 residues. CDR3 residues: CASSLAGRTEAFF. In nucleotides, the CDR3 is TGTGCCAGCAGCTTAGCAGGCAGGACTGAAGCTTTCTTT.

This clonotype has at least ten counts. J is TRBJ1-2 and V is TRBV11-2, with a possible D match to TRBD1 (6 bases). Looked up from germline, CDR1 is SGHAT and CDR2 is FQNNGV. Trimming removed 3 bases at V and 6 bases at J, with 8 bases between. The length of the CDR3 is 12 residues. CDR3 residues: CASSFSGDGYTF. The CDR3 DNA reads as TGTGCCAGCAGCTTTTCAGGGGATGGCTACACCTTC.

This clonotype was counted a few times. This chain joins TRBV28 and TRBJ2-3; D gene unclear. The germline CDR1 and CDR2 sequences are MDHEN and SYDVKM. The CDR3 is 13 amino acids. Trimming shortened V by 5 bases and J by 0 bases, and 6 bases separated the two germline ends. CDR3 DNA: TGTGCCAGCAGTCTTTCCAGCACAGATACGCAGTATTTT. Translated, it gives CASSLSSTDTQYF.

This clonotype has at least ten counts. Here the CDR3 DNA reads TGTGCCAGCAGTTACTCCTTTACAGGCGATTTTGACTACACCTTC. Translating it yields CASSYSFTGDFDYTF. The chain has TRBV6-2 or TRBV6-3 and TRBJ1-2, with D perhaps TRBD1 (5 bases). Germline V gene lookup returns CDR1 MNHEY and CDR2 SVGEGT. V was shortened by 0 bases and J by 10 bases, with 18 bases between the two germline ends. CDR3 length: 15 amino acids.

This clonotype was seen ten or more times. The chain uses TRBV6-6 and TRBJ2-7; a possible D gene is TRBD2 (5 bases). Trimming removed 2 bases at V and 0 bases at J, with 11 bases between. The germline gives CDR1 MNHNY, CDR2 SVGAGI (reference sequence). The CDR3 runs 15 residues. CDR3 bases: TGTGCCAGCAGTTACAGGCGGGCCCACTCCTACGAGCAGTACTTC. Translation gives CASSYRRAHSYEQYF.

This clonotype was seen many times. V is TRBV18 and J is TRBJ2-1; D possibly corresponds to TRBD2 (6 bases). The CDR3 is 15 amino acids. Trimming pared 0 bases from V and 7 bases from J, leaving 13 bases between. Germline lookup yields CDR1 KGHSH and CDR2 LQKENI. In DNA, the CDR3 is TGTGCCAGCTCACCACCGGCGGGACTCGGGAATGAGCAGTTCTTC. Its translation is CASSPPAGLGNEQFF.

This clonotype was observed a handful of times. The chain links TRBV30 to TRBJ2-7; 7 bases agree with TRBD1. V lost 7 bases, J lost 3 bases, and 12 bases stayed unmatched. Germline V gives CDR1 GTSNPN, CDR2 SVGIG (reference sequence). The CDR3 has 14 amino acids. The CDR3 bases are TGTGCCTACCGCCCGGGACAGATCCTCTACGAGCAGTACTTC. As protein: CAYRPGQILYEQYF.

The sample holds many counts of this clonotype. The chain carries TRBV27 and TRBJ2-2, with 7 nucleotides matching TRBD1. Germline CDR1 reads MNHEY; CDR2 reads SMNVEV (reference sequence). The CDR3 extends over 16 amino acids. Trimming cost V 4 bases and J 2 bases; bases outside gene matches: 7. The CDR3, as DNA: TGTGCCAGCAGTTCCGAGAGACAGGGAAACACCGGGGAGCTGTTTTTT. Protein sequence: CASSSERQGNTGELFF.

This clonotype was seen repeatedly, ten times or more. The chain carries TRBV29-1 and TRBJ2-1, with D hard to call. Germline-derived CDR1 and CDR2 are SQVTM and ANQGSEA. The CDR3 has 13 amino acids. Trimming stripped 8 bases from V and 6 bases from J, with 17 bases between. The CDR3 spells CSTGRPARNEQFF. CDR3 coding DNA: TGCAGCACTGGCCGGCCAGCCCGCAATGAGCAGTTCTTC.

In its sample, this clonotype was seen a few times. The genes are TRBV14 and TRBJ2-5; no definite D call. The germline V gene encodes CDR1 SGHDN and CDR2 FVKESK. V dropped 1 base and J dropped 4 bases, with 7 bases sitting between them. CDR3 size: 13 residues. CDR3 DNA: TGTGCCAGCAGCCAAGCCGAAGGAGAGACCCAGTACTTC. Protein: CASSQAEGETQYF.

The chain uses TRBV7-9 and TRBJ2-3; 13 bases are a match to TRBD2. Germline loops: CDR1 SEHNR, CDR2 FQNEAQ (reference sequence). J was trimmed by 2 bases and V by 6 bases; bases with no gene match: 8. CDR3 length: 17 residues. CDR3 sequence (DNA): TGTGCCAGCAGTCGCCGACTAGCGGGGGGCCTCACAGATACGCAGTATTTT. Protein product: CASSRRLAGGLTDTQYF. Full variable domain (rest looked up from reference TRBV7-9 and TRBJ2-3): DTGVSQNPRHKITKRGQNVTFRCDPISEHNRLYWYRQTLGQGPEFLTYFQNEAQLEKSRLLSDRFSAERPKGSFSTLEIQRTEQGDSAMYLCASSRRLAGGLTDTQYFGPGTRLTVL.

At least ten counts were recorded for this clonotype. The chain couples TRBV6-2 or TRBV6-3 to TRBJ2-1; D is ambiguous. Germline V gene data show CDR1 as MNHEY and CDR2 as SVGEGT. CDR3 length equals 12 residues. The V end was cut by 0 bases, the J end by 8 bases, with 5 bases between. In DNA form, the CDR3 reads TGTGCCAGCAGTTACTCCCCGTATGAGCAGTTCTTC. It translates to CASSYSPYEQFF.

In this sample, this clonotype turned up a few times. The gene calls are TRBV28 and TRBJ2-1; tentative D call: TRBD2 (6 bases). Germline-derived CDR1 and CDR2 are MDHEN and SYDVKM. The CDR3 totals 13 residues. The V and J ends lost 2 bases and 6 bases respectively, with 8 bases between them. CDR3 sequence reads: CASSLGLPNEQFF. CDR3 nucleotides: TGTGCCAGCAGTTTAGGACTACCCAATGAGCAGTTCTTC.

The sample holds many counts of this clonotype. The chain joins TRBV7-8 to TRBJ2-2; 11 bases match TRBD2. J was trimmed by 9 bases and V by 7 bases; bases with no gene match: 13. Germline V gene lookup returns CDR1 SGHVS and CDR2 FQNEAQ. The CDR3 is 16 residues long. The CDR3 sequence: CASIPIYPSGRRELFF. CDR3 nucleotide sequence: TGTGCCAGCATCCCCATATACCCTAGCGGGAGGAGGGAGCTGTTTTTT.